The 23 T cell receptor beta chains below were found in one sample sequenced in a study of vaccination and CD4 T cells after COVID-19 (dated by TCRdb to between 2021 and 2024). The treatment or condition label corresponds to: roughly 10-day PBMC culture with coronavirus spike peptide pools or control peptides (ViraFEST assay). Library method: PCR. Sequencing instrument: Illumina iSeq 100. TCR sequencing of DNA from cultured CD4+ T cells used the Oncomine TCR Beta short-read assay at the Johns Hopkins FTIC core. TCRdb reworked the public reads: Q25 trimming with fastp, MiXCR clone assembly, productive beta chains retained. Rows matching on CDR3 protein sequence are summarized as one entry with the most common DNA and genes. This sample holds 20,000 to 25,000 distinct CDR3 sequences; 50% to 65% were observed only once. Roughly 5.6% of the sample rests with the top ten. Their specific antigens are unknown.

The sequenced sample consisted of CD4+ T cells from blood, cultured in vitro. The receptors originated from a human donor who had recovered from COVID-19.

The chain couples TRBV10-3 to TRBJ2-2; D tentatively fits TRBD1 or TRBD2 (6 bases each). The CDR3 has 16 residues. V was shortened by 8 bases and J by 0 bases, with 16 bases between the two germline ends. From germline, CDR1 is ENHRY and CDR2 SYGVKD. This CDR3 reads CAISEGGGTNTGELFF. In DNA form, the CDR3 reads TGTGCCATCTCTGAGGGGGGCGGGACGAACACCGGGGAGCTGTTTTTT.

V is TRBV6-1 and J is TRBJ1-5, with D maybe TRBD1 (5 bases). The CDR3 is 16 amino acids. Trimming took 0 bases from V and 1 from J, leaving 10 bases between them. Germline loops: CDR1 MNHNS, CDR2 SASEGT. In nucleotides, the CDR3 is TGTGCCAGCAGTGAAGCGCGGGGGGGGAGCAATCAGCCCCAGCATTTT. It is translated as CASSEARGGSNQPQHF.

The DNA for the CDR3 is TGTGCCAGCTCACCACTGGGGACAGGGAGAGCTAACTATGGCTACACCTTC. Translating gives CASSPLGTGRANYGYTF. The chain couples TRBV18 to TRBJ1-2, with 9 positions matching TRBD1. The V gene end was trimmed by 1 base and the J gene end by 0 bases; junction bases not matched to a gene: 6. Per the germline V gene, CDR1 is KGHSH and CDR2 is LQKENI. The CDR3 sequence is 17 residues long.

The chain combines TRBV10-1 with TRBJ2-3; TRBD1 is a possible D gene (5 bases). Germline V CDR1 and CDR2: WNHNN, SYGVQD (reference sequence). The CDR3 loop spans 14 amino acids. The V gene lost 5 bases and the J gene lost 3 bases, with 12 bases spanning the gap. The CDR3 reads CASSKRAGTDTQYF. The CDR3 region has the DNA TGCGCCAGCAGTAAAAGAGCAGGGACAGATACGCAGTATTTT.

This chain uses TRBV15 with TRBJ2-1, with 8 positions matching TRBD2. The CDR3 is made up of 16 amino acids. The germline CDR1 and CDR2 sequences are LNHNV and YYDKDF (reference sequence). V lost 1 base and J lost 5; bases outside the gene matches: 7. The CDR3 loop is CATSRGSSGLDNEQFF. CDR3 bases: TGTGCCACCAGCAGAGGTTCTAGCGGGCTAGACAATGAGCAGTTCTTC.

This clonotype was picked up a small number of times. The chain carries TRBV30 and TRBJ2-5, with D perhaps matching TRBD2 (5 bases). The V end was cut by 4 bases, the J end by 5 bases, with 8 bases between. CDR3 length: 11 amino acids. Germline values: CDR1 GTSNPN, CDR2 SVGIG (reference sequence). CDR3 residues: CAWTRGETQYF. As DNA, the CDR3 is TGTGCCTGGACTAGAGGGGAGACCCAGTACTTC.

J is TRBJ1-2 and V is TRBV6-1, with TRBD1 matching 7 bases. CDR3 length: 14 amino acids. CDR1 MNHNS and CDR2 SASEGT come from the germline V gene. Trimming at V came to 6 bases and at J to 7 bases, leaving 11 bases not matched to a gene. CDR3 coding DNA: TGTGCCAGCAGCCAGGACAGGAGAGGAACTGGCTACACCTTC. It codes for CASSQDRRGTGYTF.

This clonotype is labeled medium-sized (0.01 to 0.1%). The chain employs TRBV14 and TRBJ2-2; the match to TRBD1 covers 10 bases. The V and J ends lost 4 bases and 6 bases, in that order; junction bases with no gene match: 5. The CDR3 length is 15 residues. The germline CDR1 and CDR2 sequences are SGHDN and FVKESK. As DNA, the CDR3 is TGTGCCAGCAGCCTTCGACAGGGGGCCCCCGGGGAGCTGTTTTTT. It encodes CASSLRQGAPGELFF.

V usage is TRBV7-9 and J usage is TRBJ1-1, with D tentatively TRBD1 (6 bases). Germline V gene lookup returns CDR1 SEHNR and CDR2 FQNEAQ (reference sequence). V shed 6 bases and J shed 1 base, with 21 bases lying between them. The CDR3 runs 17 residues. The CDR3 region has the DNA TGTGCCAGCAGACCTCTTTACAGGGAGTTTTGGAACACTGAAGCTTTCTTT. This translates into CASRPLYREFWNTEAFF.

As DNA, the CDR3 is TGTGCCAGCCGGCCGGGGAACCAAGAGACCCAGTACTTC. The encoded protein is CASRPGNQETQYF. The rearrangement uses TRBV12-3 or TRBV12-4 and TRBJ2-5; a possible D gene is TRBD2 (5 bases). This CDR3 spans 13 amino acids. The ends were cut back, 8 bases at V and 0 bases at J, with 10 bases in the middle.

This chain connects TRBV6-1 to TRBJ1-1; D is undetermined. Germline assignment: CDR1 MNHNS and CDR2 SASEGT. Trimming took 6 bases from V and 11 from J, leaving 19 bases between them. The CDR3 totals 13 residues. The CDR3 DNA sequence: TGTGCCAGCAGCGCATACGGAAGGTCGGTTGCTTTCTTT. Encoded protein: CASSAYGRSVAFF.

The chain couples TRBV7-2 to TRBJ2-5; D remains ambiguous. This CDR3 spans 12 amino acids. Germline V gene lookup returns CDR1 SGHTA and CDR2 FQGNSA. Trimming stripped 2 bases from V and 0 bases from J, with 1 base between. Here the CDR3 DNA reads TGTGCCAGCAGCTTAAACCAAGAGACCCAGTACTTC. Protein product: CASSLNQETQYF.

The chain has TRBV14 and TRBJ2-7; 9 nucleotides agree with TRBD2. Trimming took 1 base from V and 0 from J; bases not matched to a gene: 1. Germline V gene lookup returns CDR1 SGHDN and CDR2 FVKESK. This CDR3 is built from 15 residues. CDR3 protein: CASSQGLAASYEQYF. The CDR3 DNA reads TGTGCCAGCAGCCAAGGACTAGCGGCCTCCTACGAGCAGTACTTC.

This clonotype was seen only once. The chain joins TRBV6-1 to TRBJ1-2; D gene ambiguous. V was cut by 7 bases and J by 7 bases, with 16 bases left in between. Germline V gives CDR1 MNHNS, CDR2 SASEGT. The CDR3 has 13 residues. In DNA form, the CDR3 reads TGTGCCAGCACACACACTCGAACTCGTGGCTACACCTTC. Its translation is CASTHTRTRGYTF.

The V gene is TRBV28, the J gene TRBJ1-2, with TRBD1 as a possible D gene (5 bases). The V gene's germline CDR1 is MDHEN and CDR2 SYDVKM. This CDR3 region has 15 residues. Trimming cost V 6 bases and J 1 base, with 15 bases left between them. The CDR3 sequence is CASSQSGLFNYGYTF. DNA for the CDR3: TGTGCCAGCAGCCAATCGGGACTCTTTAACTATGGCTACACCTTC.

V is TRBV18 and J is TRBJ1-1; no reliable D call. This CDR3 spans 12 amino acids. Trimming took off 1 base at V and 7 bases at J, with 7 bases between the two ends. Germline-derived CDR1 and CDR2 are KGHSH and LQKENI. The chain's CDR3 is CASSPQGFEAFF. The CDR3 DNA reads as TGTGCCAGCTCACCACAAGGGTTTGAAGCTTTCTTT.

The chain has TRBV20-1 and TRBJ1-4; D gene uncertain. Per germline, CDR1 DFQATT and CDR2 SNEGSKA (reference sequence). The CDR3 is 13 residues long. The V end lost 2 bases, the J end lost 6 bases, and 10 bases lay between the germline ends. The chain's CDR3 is CSARQKGYEKLFF. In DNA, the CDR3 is TGCAGTGCTAGACAGAAGGGTTATGAAAAACTGTTTTTT.

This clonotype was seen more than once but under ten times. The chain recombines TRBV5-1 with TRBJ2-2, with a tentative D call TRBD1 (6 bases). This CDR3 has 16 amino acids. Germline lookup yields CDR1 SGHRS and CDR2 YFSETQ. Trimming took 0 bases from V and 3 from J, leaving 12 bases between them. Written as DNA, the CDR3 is TGCGCCAGCAGCTTGGGGCAGGGGATATACACCGGGGAGCTGTTTTTT. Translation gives CASSLGQGIYTGELFF. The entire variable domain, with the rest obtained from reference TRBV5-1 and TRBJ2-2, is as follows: KAGVTQTPRYLIKTRGQQVTLSCSPISGHRSVSWYQQTPGQGLQFLFEYFSETQRNKGNFPGRFSGRQFSNSRSEMNVSTLELGDSALYLCASSLGQGIYTGELFFGEGSRLTVL.

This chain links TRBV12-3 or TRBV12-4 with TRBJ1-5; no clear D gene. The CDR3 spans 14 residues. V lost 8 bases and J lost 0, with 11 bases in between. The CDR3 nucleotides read TGTGCCAGCGAACGGACGGCTAGCAATCAGCCCCAGCATTTT. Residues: CASERTASNQPQHF.

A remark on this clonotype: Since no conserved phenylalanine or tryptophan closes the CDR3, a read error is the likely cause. The CDR3 protein is CASSRAGGRYEQYS. The CDR3 DNA reads as TGTGCCAGCAGCCGAGCGGGGGGCAGGTACGAGCAGTACTCC. The chain carries TRBV28 and TRBJ2-7; 9 nucleotides line up with TRBD2. The CDR3 is 14 amino acids. CDR1 is MDHEN, CDR2 SYDVKM, per germline. V shed 6 bases and J 4 bases; nucleotides not matched to a gene: 7.

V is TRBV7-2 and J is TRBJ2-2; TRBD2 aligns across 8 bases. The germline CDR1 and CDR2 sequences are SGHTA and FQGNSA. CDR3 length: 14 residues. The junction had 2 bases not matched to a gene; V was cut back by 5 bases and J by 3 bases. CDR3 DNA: TGTGCCAGCAGCCCGGGGGGGTACACCGGGGAGCTGTTTTTT. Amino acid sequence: CASSPGGYTGELFF.

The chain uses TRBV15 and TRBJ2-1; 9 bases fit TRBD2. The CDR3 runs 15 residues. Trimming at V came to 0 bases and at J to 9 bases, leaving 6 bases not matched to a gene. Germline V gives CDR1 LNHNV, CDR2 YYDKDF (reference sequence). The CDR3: CATSRDPRGGSEQFF. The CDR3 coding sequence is TGTGCCACCAGCAGAGATCCGCGGGGGGGTAGTGAGCAGTTCTTC.

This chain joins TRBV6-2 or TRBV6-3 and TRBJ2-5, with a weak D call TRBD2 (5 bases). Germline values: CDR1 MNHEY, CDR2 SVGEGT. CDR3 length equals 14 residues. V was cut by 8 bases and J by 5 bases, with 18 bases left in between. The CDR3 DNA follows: TGTGCCAGCGCTTCGGCGGCCCCGGGGGAGACCCAGTACTTC. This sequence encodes CASASAAPGETQYF.